The 32 T cell receptor beta chains below come from one sample, sequenced in a study of shared clonotypes between healthy human individuals (dated by TCRdb to about 2020). The library relied on the immunoSEQ multiplex PCR assay. Here the immuneACCESS table is served through TCRdb, limited to in-frame sequences with V and J called. Missing clones are a known gap in these copies; in checked studies unresolved V genes cover under half, and the rest lacks a known reason. For this sample there are about 470,000 clones; 70% to 80% appear just once. The ten most abundant clones make up approximately 13% of the sample. Sequencing input: PBMCs. The source of these receptors is a woman aged 40 to 50 in good health. Some clones in this sample may be carry-over from other donors' samples.

The chain is built from TRBV15 and TRBJ2-3, with 9 nucleotides matching TRBD1. The CDR3 totals 19 residues. Germline V gives CDR1 LNHNV, CDR2 YYDKDF (reference sequence). Losses at the gene ends were 0 bases for V and 0 bases for J; bases not matched to a gene: 10. The CDR3 DNA sequence: TGTGCCACCAGCAGAGATCTCTGGGGACAGGGCCATAGCACAGATACGCAGTATTTT. It is translated as CATSRDLWGQGHSTDTQYF.

This clone has more than one count but fewer than ten. The chain has TRBV5-1 and TRBJ2-3, with D possibly matching TRBD2 (5 bases). Per the germline V gene, CDR1 is SGHRS and CDR2 is YFSETQ. CDR3 length equals 14 residues. V lost 6 bases, J lost 3 bases, and 14 bases lay in between. The CDR3 nucleotides are TGCGCCAGCACTTCGGGGTTGCGAACAGATACGCAGTATTTT. Protein sequence: CASTSGLRTDTQYF.

The chain combines TRBV7-3 with TRBJ2-1; unclear D gene. The V gene's germline CDR1 is SGHTA and CDR2 FQGTGA. The CDR3 sequence is 12 residues long. Deletions cut 5 bases from V and 9 bases from J, with 11 bases between. The CDR3 protein is CASSPAPGEQFF. The CDR3 region has the DNA TGTGCCAGCAGCCCCGCCCCTGGTGAGCAGTTCTTC. Drawing the rest from reference TRBV7-3 and TRBJ2-1, the complete variable domain is GAGVSQTPSNKVTEKGKYVELRCDPISGHTALYWYRQSLGQGPEFLIYFQGTGAADDSGLPNDRFFAVRPEGSVSTLKIQRTERGDSAVYLCASSPAPGEQFFGPGTRLTVL.

The rearrangement uses TRBV7-8 and TRBJ2-7; TRBD2 matches 8 bases. Trimming cost V 1 base and J 4 bases; bases outside gene matches: 9. The germline V gene encodes CDR1 SGHVS and CDR2 FQNEAQ. The CDR3 length is 16 residues. In DNA form, the CDR3 reads TGTGCCAGCAGCTTAGTGCCGGGACTAGAGGGTTACGAGCAGTACTTC. Translated, it gives CASSLVPGLEGYEQYF.

Ten or more counts support this clone. CDR3 protein: CASKSRDASAEQYF. The CDR3 region has the DNA TGTGCCAGCAAGTCCCGGGACGCCTCGGCCGAGCAGTACTTC. The rearrangement links TRBV2 to TRBJ2-7, with D perhaps matching TRBD1 or TRBD2 (5 bases each). CDR3 length equals 14 residues. Germline lookup yields CDR1 SNHLY and CDR2 FYNNEI. The germline V and J ends were trimmed by 7 bases and 6 bases, with 19 bases remaining between them.

The rearrangement joins TRBV18 to TRBJ1-1; no clear D. Trimming pared 8 bases from V and 2 bases from J, leaving 15 bases between. Germline-derived CDR1 and CDR2 are KGHSH and LQKENI. The CDR3 is 14 residues long. This CDR3 is CASAPGVRNTEAFF. In nucleotides, the CDR3 is TGTGCCAGCGCCCCGGGTGTGAGAAACACTGAAGCTTTCTTT.

V gene TRBV2 combines with J gene TRBJ2-2; TRBD2 matches at 7 bases. CDR1 and CDR2 (germline): SNHLY, FYNNEI. The J segment lost 5 bases and the V segment lost 4 bases, leaving 7 bases of the junction unmatched. The CDR3 consists of 15 residues. The CDR3 nucleotides are TGTGCCAGCAGTGGGGAGGGCGGGATTACCGGGGAGCTGTTTTTT. Protein sequence: CASSGEGGITGELFF.

With regard to this clone: Relative to the germline gene, one junction end is altered; a read error may explain this. Other DNA sequences in this specimen translate into the identical CDR3. This rearrangement joins TRBV4-1 to TRBJ2-6; 14 bases are a match to TRBD2. In germline, CDR1 is MGHRA, CDR2 YSYEKL. The CDR3 extends over 19 amino acids. CDR3 amino acids: CASSQSGTSGRGGANVLTF. The CDR3 DNA follows: TGCGCCAGCAGCCAATCTGGGACTAGCGGGAGAGGGGGGGCCAACGTCCTGACCTTC.

The rearrangement uses TRBV6-6 and TRBJ1-5; a weak D match, TRBD1 (6 bases). Germline V gene data show CDR1 as MNHNY and CDR2 as SVGAGI (reference sequence). The CDR3 has 13 amino acids. V was cut by 5 bases and J by 7 bases, with 12 bases left in between. CDR3 DNA: TGTGCCAGCAGTCCATACAGGGAACAGCCCCAGCATTTT. As protein: CASSPYREQPQHF.

This sequence joins TRBV27 and TRBJ2-5; D not resolved. CDR1 is MNHEY, CDR2 SMNVEV, per germline (reference sequence). This CDR3 is 13 amino acids long. V was pared by 6 bases and J by 0 bases, with 8 bases between. DNA for the CDR3: TGTGCCAGCAGGTCGTACAACCAAGAGACCCAGTACTTC. Translating it yields CASRSYNQETQYF.

CDR3 in amino acids: CASSLGWTSGNMDEQYF. Here the CDR3 DNA reads TGTGCCAGCAGCTTAGGATGGACTAGCGGAAACATGGACGAGCAGTACTTC. The chain couples TRBV7-2 to TRBJ2-7; 10 positions agree with TRBD2. The J segment lost 5 bases and the V segment lost 1 base, leaving 11 bases of the junction unmatched. Germline V CDR1 and CDR2: SGHTA, FQGNSA. The length of the CDR3 is 17 residues.

CDR3 amino acids: CATRTGRGRSEAFF. The CDR3 coding sequence is TGTGCCACCAGGACGGGGCGGGGGAGGAGTGAAGCTTTCTTT. The rearrangement uses TRBV15 and TRBJ1-1, with TRBD1 as a possible D gene (5 bases). The CDR3 sequence is 14 residues long. Germline assignment: CDR1 LNHNV and CDR2 YYDKDF (reference sequence). V was clipped by 6 bases and J by 7 bases, with 18 bases between them.

The chain uses TRBV27 and TRBJ2-1; 13 bases are a match to TRBD2. V was pared by 5 bases and J by 6 bases, with 10 bases of the junction left unmatched. The CDR3 sequence is 17 residues long. CDR1 and CDR2 from the germline V gene are MNHEY and SMNVEV (reference sequence). CDR3 loop: CASSLWTSGRWSNEQFF. CDR3 sequence (DNA): TGTGCCAGCAGTCTATGGACTAGCGGGAGATGGAGCAATGAGCAGTTCTTC.

CDR3 sequence: CASSSSRGTYEQYF. CDR3 sequence (DNA): TGTGCCAGCAGTTCCTCACGGGGCACCTACGAGCAGTACTTC. This chain links TRBV28 with TRBJ2-7; D tentatively fits TRBD1 or TRBD2 (5 bases each). The CDR3 runs 14 residues. The V gene's germline CDR1 is MDHEN and CDR2 SYDVKM. Trimming shortened V by 4 bases and J by 2 bases, and 12 bases separated the two germline ends.

V and J are TRBV5-6 and TRBJ2-1; 7 bases line up with TRBD2. This CDR3 spans 18 amino acids. V shed 3 bases and J 3 bases; nucleotides not matched to a gene: 15. Per the germline V gene, CDR1 is SGHDT and CDR2 is YYEEEE. CDR3 residues: CASSSRGDYKGDYNEQFF. The CDR3 DNA sequence: TGTGCCAGCAGCTCCCGGGGGGACTACAAAGGGGACTACAATGAGCAGTTCTTC.

The rearrangement links TRBV28 to TRBJ2-1; TRBD2 might be the D (5 bases). Per germline, CDR1 MDHEN and CDR2 SYDVKM. This CDR3 comprises 12 residues. V shed 4 bases and J shed 9 bases, with 10 bases lying between them. DNA of the CDR3: TGTGCCAGCAGTTGGCCGGACTCTGAGCAGTTCTTC. Translation: CASSWPDSEQFF.

The chain is built from TRBV7-8 and TRBJ1-3; a weak D match, TRBD1 (6 bases). The CDR3 has 16 amino acids. CDR1 is SGHVS and CDR2 is FQNEAQ in the germline V gene. V was clipped by 1 base and J by 5 bases, with 15 bases between them. CDR3 in DNA: TGTGCCAGCAGCTTAGGCCCGACAGGATTGCGAAACACCATATATTTT. Protein product: CASSLGPTGLRNTIYF.

Here the CDR3 reads CASLVGTPIAPGPAKNIQYF. CDR3 DNA: TGTGCCAGCTTGGTCGGGACTCCAATCGCCCCAGGTCCAGCCAAAAACATTCAGTACTTC. The chain is built from TRBV21-1 and TRBJ2-4; the table's D call, TRBD2, has no DNA check behind it. TRBV21-1 is classified as a pseudogene. The CDR3 contains 20 residues.

Only one count was recorded for this clone. CDR3 region: CASSVITGRDTEAFF. The CDR3 nucleotides are TGTGCCAGCAGCGTCATCACAGGGAGGGACACTGAAGCTTTCTTT. This sequence joins TRBV9 and TRBJ1-1, with D perhaps TRBD1 (6 bases). V lost 2 bases to trimming and J lost 3 bases, with 14 bases between them. The CDR3 extends over 15 amino acids. CDR1 and CDR2 from the germline V gene are SGDLS and YYNGEE.

V usage is TRBV4-2 and J usage is TRBJ2-5; 10 positions agree with TRBD2. Per germline, CDR1 LGHNA and CDR2 YNFKEQ. Trimming at V came to 1 base and at J to 5 bases, leaving 10 bases not matched to a gene. This CDR3 spans 17 amino acids. This CDR3 is CASSQAPSGRGRETQYF. The CDR3 nucleotides are TGTGCCAGCAGCCAAGCCCCTAGCGGGAGAGGGCGGGAGACCCAGTACTTC.

The rearrangement uses TRBV10-1 and TRBJ2-2, with D perhaps TRBD2 (5 bases). Germline lookup yields CDR1 WNHNN and CDR2 SYGVQD (reference sequence). Between the trimmed V and J ends, which lost 8 bases and 1 base, there was a span of 5 bases. This CDR3 is 12 amino acids long. CDR3 DNA: TGCGCCAGCGCGGGGAACACCGGGGAGCTGTTTTTT. This codes for CASAGNTGELFF.

V gene TRBV19 combines with J gene TRBJ2-5; 8 nucleotides line up with TRBD1. The length of the CDR3 is 13 residues. Germline-derived CDR1 and CDR2 are LNHDA and SQIVND (reference sequence). J lost 5 bases, V lost 8 bases, and 7 bases had no gene match. The CDR3 loop reads CASATDRVETQYF. Written as DNA, the CDR3 is TGTGCCAGTGCGACGGACAGGGTTGAGACCCAGTACTTC.

This clone was recorded a few times. The chain is built from TRBV5-1 and TRBJ2-1; perhaps TRBD1 as D (5 bases). The CDR3 consists of 14 residues. The germline V gene encodes CDR1 SGHRS and CDR2 YFSETQ. V lost 4 bases, J lost 5 bases, and 13 bases lay in between. The CDR3 is CASSPNWGDNEQFF. The CDR3 nucleotides read TGCGCCAGCAGCCCTAATTGGGGCGACAATGAGCAGTTCTTC.

This clone was detected many times. The gene calls are TRBV7-2 and TRBJ1-1; tentatively, D is TRBD1 (5 bases). CDR3 length: 13 amino acids. Trimming cost V 2 bases and J 8 bases, with 12 bases left between them. Germline V gene data show CDR1 as SGHTA and CDR2 as FQGNSA. Here the CDR3 reads CASSLYSRTEAFF. DNA of the CDR3: TGTGCCAGCAGCTTATACTCCAGGACAGAAGCTTTCTTT.

This chain links TRBV5-1 with TRBJ2-2, with a possible D match to TRBD1 (6 bases). Trimming pared 4 bases from V and 4 bases from J, leaving 17 bases between. The CDR3 sequence is 16 residues long. In germline, CDR1 is SGHRS, CDR2 YFSETQ. CDR3 residues: CASSPAWGLGTGELFF. DNA of the CDR3: TGCGCCAGCAGCCCCGCGTGGGGGCTGGGCACCGGGGAGCTGTTTTTT.

This chain connects TRBV30 to TRBJ2-1, with a possible D match to TRBD2 (5 bases). CDR1 is GTSNPN, CDR2 SVGIG, per germline (reference sequence). Trimming pared 2 bases from V and 5 bases from J, leaving 16 bases between. The CDR3 has 15 residues. CDR3 sequence (DNA): TGTGCCTGGAGTCGGGGAACTAGGATTCACAATGAGCAGTTCTTC. It codes for CAWSRGTRIHNEQFF.

V gene TRBV4-2 combines with J gene TRBJ2-1; TRBD2 might be the D (6 bases). There are 16 residues in the CDR3. CDR1 is LGHNA and CDR2 is YNFKEQ in the germline V gene. V gave up 4 bases and J gave up 11 bases, with 24 bases separating them. CDR3: CASSRIGTPLGGKQFF. In DNA, the CDR3 is TGTGCCAGCAGCCGTATCGGGACTCCGTTGGGGGGAAAGCAGTTCTTC.

The rearrangement joins TRBV7-9 to TRBJ2-3; 14 bases map to TRBD2. CDR3 length: 19 amino acids. Germline V CDR1 and CDR2: SEHNR, FQNEAQ (reference sequence). The J segment lost 2 bases and the V segment lost 2 bases, leaving 9 bases of the junction unmatched. CDR3 loop: CASSLRLAGGPGYTDTQYF. The CDR3 DNA sequence: TGTGCCAGCAGCTTAAGACTAGCGGGAGGGCCCGGCTACACAGATACGCAGTATTTT.

This clone has a handful of counts. The rearrangement links TRBV14 to TRBJ1-1; D gene unclear. V was shortened by 1 base and J by 3 bases, with 6 bases between the two germline ends. CDR3 length equals 13 residues. Germline V CDR1 and CDR2: SGHDN, FVKESK. CDR3 in amino acids: CASSQGMDTEAFF. The CDR3 bases are TGTGCCAGCAGCCAAGGGATGGACACTGAAGCTTTCTTT.

V and J are TRBV6-6 and TRBJ2-3; no firm D call. This CDR3 is built from 15 residues. The V gene lost 5 bases and the J gene lost 1 base, with 13 bases spanning the gap. Germline CDR1 MNHNY, CDR2 SVGAGI (reference sequence). The CDR3 DNA sequence: TGTGCCAGCAGTCCAGACTGGGCCCGCACAGATACGCAGTATTTT. Its protein is CASSPDWARTDTQYF.

J is TRBJ2-5 and V is TRBV2, with 11 bases lining up with TRBD1. The CDR3 has 15 residues. Germline CDR1 and CDR2: SNHLY and FYNNEI. V lost 5 bases to trimming and J lost 3 bases; unmatched junction nucleotides: 5. Here the CDR3 reads CASSLRTGGEETQYF. The CDR3 DNA is TGTGCCAGCAGTCTTAGGACAGGGGGCGAAGAGACCCAGTACTTC. The full variable domain, in which reference TRBV2 and TRBJ2-5 provide the parts outside the CDR3, is EPEVTQTPSHQVTQMGQEVILRCVPISNHLYFYWYRQILGQKVEFLVSFYNNEISEKSEIFDDQFSVERPDGSNFTLKIRSTKLEDSAMYFCASSLRTGGEETQYFGPGTRLLVL.

As regards this clone: A read error is likely here: a far larger clone is one base away. The chain is built from TRBV12-5 and TRBJ1-1; tentatively, D is TRBD1 (5 bases). Germline loops: CDR1 LGHNT, CDR2 FRNRAP. This CDR3 comprises 12 residues. CDR3: CACGYDRSEAFF. The DNA for the CDR3 is TGTGCTTGTGGCTACGACAGATCTGAAGCTTTCTTT.